This TCR beta chain was observed in a study of CD8 T cells in ankylosing spondylitis. Study-level findings and limits: It was reported that disease-linked clones were significantly enriched in matched ankylosing spondylitis synovial fluid. Those disease-linked clones were CD8+; they were also relatively rare in peripheral blood. In the blood and synovial fluid of reactive arthritis, some motif variants had been previously reported. About 8 highly homologous variants made up a TCR beta motif, and this motif appeared characteristic of ankylosing spondylitis blood.

Libraries for TCR beta were made by quantitative 5'-RACE with molecular barcodes. Using its own MiXCR run on the 5' RACE reads, TCRdb lists one record per CDR3 protein. Here the sample spans fewer than 500,000 distinct CDR3 sequences, about 20% being singletons. Comment on this clonotype: Its matching antigen is unknown.

The clonotype comes from a male donor with ankylosing spondylitis. Sequenced input: blood, either unsorted or a sorted T cell fraction (not recorded which).

CDR3 bases: TGCGCCAGCAGCTTGGGGGCCCGCCTGTCCTACGAGCAGTACTTC. Translation gives CASSLGARLSYEQYF. J is TRBJ2-7 and V is TRBV5-1; D remains unclear. Germline V lookup: CDR1 SGHRS, CDR2 YFSETQ. The germline V and J ends were trimmed by 0 bases and 1 base, with 11 bases remaining between them. The CDR3 has 15 amino acids.